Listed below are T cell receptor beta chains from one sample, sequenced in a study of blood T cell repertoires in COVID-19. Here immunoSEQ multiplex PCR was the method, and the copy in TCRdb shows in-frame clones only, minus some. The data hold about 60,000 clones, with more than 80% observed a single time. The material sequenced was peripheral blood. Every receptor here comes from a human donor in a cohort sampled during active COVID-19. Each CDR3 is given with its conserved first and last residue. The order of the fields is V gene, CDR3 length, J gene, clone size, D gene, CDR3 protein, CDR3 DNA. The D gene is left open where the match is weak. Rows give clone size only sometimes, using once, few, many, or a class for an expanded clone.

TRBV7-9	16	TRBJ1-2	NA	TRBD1	CASSLMDVGTGVGYTF	TGTGCCAGCAGCTTAATGGACGTTGGGACAGGGGTTGGCTACACCTTC
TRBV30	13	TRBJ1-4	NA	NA	CAWSGAENEKLFF	TGTGCCTGGAGTGGGGCAGAGAATGAAAAACTGTTTTTT
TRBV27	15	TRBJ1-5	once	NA	CASSSGGATRQPQHF	TGTGCCAGCAGTTCGGGGGGAGCAACCCGTCAGCCCCAGCATTTT
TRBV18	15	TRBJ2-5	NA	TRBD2	CASSLGTRLELTQYF	TGTGCCAGCTCACTCGGGACTAGACTCGAGTTGACCCAGTACTTC
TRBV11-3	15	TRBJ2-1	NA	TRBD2	CASSLKREGGDEQFF	TGTGCCAGCAGCTTAAAGCGGGAGGGAGGCGATGAGCAGTTCTTC
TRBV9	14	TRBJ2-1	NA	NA	CASSVLGLHNEQFF	TGTGCCAGCAGCGTGCTGGGACTCCACAATGAGCAGTTCTTC
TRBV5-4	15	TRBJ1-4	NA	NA	CASSLGGHLNEKLFF	TGTGCCAGCAGCTTGGGCGGGCACCTCAATGAAAAACTGTTTTTT
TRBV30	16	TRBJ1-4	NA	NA	CAWSKGRVLPNEKLFF	TGTGCCTGGAGTAAGGGCAGGGTACTTCCTAATGAAAAACTGTTTTTT
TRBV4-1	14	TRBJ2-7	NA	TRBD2	CASSRRDYLAEQYF	TGCGCCAGCAGCCGCCGGGACTACCTCGCCGAGCAGTACTTC
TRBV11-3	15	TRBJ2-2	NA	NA	CASSRAGTNTGELFF	TGTGCCAGCAGCAGGGCGGGGACGAACACCGGGGAGCTGTTTTTT
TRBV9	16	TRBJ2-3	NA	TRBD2	CASSVGGGGVTDTQYF	TGTGCCAGCAGCGTAGGAGGCGGGGGGGTTACAGATACGCAGTATTTT
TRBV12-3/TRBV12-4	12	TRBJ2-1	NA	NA	CASSFSSDEQFF	TGTGCCAGCAGTTTCTCCTCGGATGAGCAGTTCTTC
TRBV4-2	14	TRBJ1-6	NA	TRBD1	CASSQGQNNSPLHF	TGTGCCAGCAGCCAGGGACAGAATAATTCACCCCTCCACTTT
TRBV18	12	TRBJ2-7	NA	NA	CASSPGQFEQYF	TGTGCCAGCTCACCAGGACAGTTTGAGCAGTACTTC
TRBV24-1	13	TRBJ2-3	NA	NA	CATSEAATDTQYF	TGTGCCACCAGTGAGGCGGCCACAGATACGCAGTATTTT
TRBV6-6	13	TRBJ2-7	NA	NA	CASTNGLGGEQYF	TGTGCCAGCACTAATGGACTCGGGGGCGAGCAGTACTTC
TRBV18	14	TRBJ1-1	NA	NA	CASSPPQMNTEAFF	TGTGCCAGCTCACCACCCCAGATGAACACTGAAGCTTTCTTT
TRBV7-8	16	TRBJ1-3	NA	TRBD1	CASSPRTGVTGNTIYF	TGTGCCAGCAGCCCCAGGACAGGGGTTACTGGAAACACCATATATTTT
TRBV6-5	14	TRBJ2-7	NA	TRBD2	CASSYRGGFYEQYF	TGTGCCAGCAGTTACCGGGGGGGCTTCTACGAGCAGTACTTC
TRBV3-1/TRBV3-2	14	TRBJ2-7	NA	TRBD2	CASSRLASRGEQYF	TGTGCCAGCAGCCGACTAGCGAGCCGGGGCGAGCAGTACTTC
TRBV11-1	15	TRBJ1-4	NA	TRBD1	CASSGSGQANEKLFF	TGTGCCAGCAGCGGGTCGGGACAGGCAAATGAAAAACTGTTTTTT
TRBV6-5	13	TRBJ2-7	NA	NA	CASSYGSTYEQYF	TGTGCCAGCAGTTATGGCAGTACCTACGAGCAGTACTTC
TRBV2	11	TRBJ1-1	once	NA	CASRRGGKAFF	TGTGCCAGCAGACGGGGGGGGAAAGCTTTCTTT
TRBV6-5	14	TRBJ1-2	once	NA	CASSYSRVNYGYTF	TGTGCCAGCAGTTACTCGAGGGTCAACTATGGCTACACCTTC
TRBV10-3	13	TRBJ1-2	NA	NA	CAITSRVDYGYTF	TGTGCCATCACCTCCAGGGTTGACTATGGCTACACCTTC
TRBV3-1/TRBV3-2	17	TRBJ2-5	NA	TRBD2	CASSPAGGGGAKETQYF	TGTGCCAGCAGCCCGGCCGGGGGCGGGGGGGCCAAAGAGACCCAGTACTTC
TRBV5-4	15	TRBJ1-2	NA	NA	CASSLAAQGSFGYTF	TGTGCCAGCAGCTTGGCCGCACAGGGTAGTTTTGGCTACACCTTC
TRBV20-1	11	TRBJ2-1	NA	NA	CSARPQGEQFF	TGCAGTGCTAGACCCCAGGGGGAGCAGTTCTTC
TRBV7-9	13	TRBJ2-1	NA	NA	CASSLAGTNEQFF	TGTGCCAGCAGCTTAGCCGGGACTAATGAGCAGTTCTTC
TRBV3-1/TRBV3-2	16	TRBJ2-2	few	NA	CASSPLHILNTGELFF	TGTGCCAGCAGCCCTCTTCATATACTGAACACCGGGGAGCTGTTTTTT
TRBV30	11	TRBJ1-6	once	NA	CAWGRRSPLHF	TGTGCCTGGGGAAGGAGGTCACCCCTCCACTTT
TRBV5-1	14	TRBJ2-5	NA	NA	CASSTRRGQETQYF	TGCGCCAGCAGCACCCGGAGGGGACAAGAGACCCAGTACTTC
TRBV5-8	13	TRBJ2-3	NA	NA	CASSLARSDTQYF	TGTGCCAGCAGCTTGGCCAGGTCAGATACGCAGTATTTT